The present entry profiles one TCR beta chain with its context. The data originate from a study of blood T cell repertoires in COVID-19. Turning to the study itself: Specimens from acute and convalescent COVID-19 originated in the United States, Italy and Spain. T cells, B-cell-depleted T cells, or PBMCs provided the cDNA or gDNA that served as material.

Per the authors' pipeline: From reference gene primer amplification, estimates of nucleated cell counts were derived. Repertoires were generated with immunoSEQ multiplex PCR, while TCRdb's copy carries only in-frame clones and drops some. The V and J calls and clone size were taken over from that table, and D and trimming were inferred from the DNA. Among more than 150,000 clones, roughly 83% were seen once, and the ten largest hold 12% to 15%. The material sequenced was peripheral blood. This clonotype was obtained from a young man with active or convalescent COVID-19.

Here the CDR3 reads CASSPQGTSTDTQYF. CDR3 bases: TGTGCCAGCAGTCCACAGGGGACAAGCACAGATACGCAGTATTTT. The rearrangement uses TRBV28 and TRBJ2-3; 7 bases fit TRBD1. The J segment lost 0 bases and the V segment lost 5 bases, leaving 5 bases of the junction unmatched. Looked up from germline, CDR1 is MDHEN and CDR2 is SYDVKM. CDR3 length: 15 amino acids. Full variable domain (rest looked up from reference TRBV28 and TRBJ2-3): DVKVTQSSRYLVKRTGEKVFLECVQDMDHENMFWYRQDPGLGLRLIYFSYDVKMKEKGDIPEGYSVSREKKERFSLILESASTNQTSMYLCASSPQGTSTDTQYFGPGTRLTVL.